This TCR beta chain was sequenced during a study of blood T cell repertoires in COVID-19 (dated by TCRdb to the early 2020s). The study in broad terms: Collaborator samples came from the United States, Italy and Spain and covered acute and convalescent phases of COVID-19. A freely available public database, intended as a resource for researchers studying the immune response to SARS-CoV-2, is where the repertoires were released. The sample metadata nearly always contained a de-identified subject ID, COVID-19 status, age in years and sex. The dataset comprised deeply sampled blood TCRbeta repertoires from subjects exposed to, actively infected with, or recovered from COVID-19. Where available, HLA class I and class II types were taken from metadata supplied by the sample provider and were not determined by assay-based typing. The prospective study material was composed of cDNA or gDNA derived from T cells, B-cell-depleted T cells, or PBMCs. Samples were obtained from the ongoing ImmuneRACE study (first 160 participants) and from approximately 1,200 subjects provided by 6 global collaborators. Points the paper makes about the study in general: The amount of clinical and demographic metadata varied by source and participant and was provided uncurated.

TCRbeta CDR3 regions were amplified from genomic DNA using the immunoSEQ Assay, a bias-controlled multiplex PCR. The original methods were these. Nucleated cell counts per sample were estimated from amplification of reference gene primers within the assay. To quantify the absolute abundance of each unique TCRbeta CDR3 rearrangement, sequence reads were collapsed and filtered. For each sample, productive Simpson clonality was calculated by taking the square root of Simpson's diversity index across productive rearrangements. TCRdb took this table from immuneACCESS and kept in-frame rearrangements with V and J called. Such tables lack part of the clones; where checked against another copy, unresolved V genes explain under half of the gap, and the rest is unexplained. V and J calls plus clone size are reproduced from that table; the DNA served to infer D and trimming. The sample profile shows 70,000 to 95,000 clones; around nine tenths of them were found once. The ten most abundant clones make up approximately 2% of the sample.

The junction shows trimming of 5 bases on V and 4 bases on J, and the gene matches do not reach 11 bases of it. Including cysteine and phenylalanine, the CDR3 has 16 amino acids. Only the CDR3 part of the read is kept: 48 bases, read in frame from the first base. Collaborating institutions collected whole blood in K2EDTA tubes following their own protocols. For TCRbeta analysis, collaborators shipped samples in one of three forms: frozen whole blood, isolated PBMCs, or DNA extracted from either of those sample types. For this clone: The antigen it binds to is not known. Within one base of it there is no much larger clone, and no base qualities were kept.

This clonotype originated in a man aged 50-59 years with acute or convalescent COVID-19. Sequenced input: peripheral blood. The V gene is TRBV5-3 and the J gene is TRBJ1-5; TRBD1 matches 8 bases in the middle. Being an ORF, TRBV5-3 has a function that is uncertain. CDR3 sequence: CARSSHDRGQNQPQHF. The sequenced DNA: TGTGCCAGAAGTTCTCATGACAGGGGACAAAATCAGCCCCAGCATTTT.